Listed below are T cell receptor beta chains from one sample, sequenced in a study of control samples from healthy donors and cancer patients. The data were produced by immunoSEQ multiplex PCR, yet TCRdb's version contains in-frame clones alone and is incomplete. The table lists tens of thousands of clones, about 87% of them singletons. Sequencing was done on a sample of blood. All receptors derive from a woman in her seventies in good health. Both conserved end residues are part of each CDR3. D genes are given only for firm matches. Clone sizes are given selectively: once, few, many, or a class where the clone is expanded.

CASSLDGFTEAFF | TGTGCCAGCAGCTTAGATGGGTTCACTGAAGCTTTCTTT | NA | TRBJ1-1 | TRBV7-9 | NA
CASSLTFQETQYF | TGTGCCAGCAGCTTGACTTTCCAAGAGACCCAGTACTTC | NA | TRBJ2-5 | TRBV5-6 | NA
CASSSQGAMNTEAFF | TGTGCCAGCAGCTCACAGGGGGCGATGAACACTGAAGCTTTCTTT | TRBD1 | TRBJ1-1 | TRBV11-2 | NA
CASRGGTGGDEQYF | TGTGCCAGCAGGGGGGGGACAGGGGGCGACGAGCAGTACTTC | TRBD1 | TRBJ2-7 | TRBV7-9 | NA
CASSLRHTGELFF | TGTGCCAGCAGTTTACGCCACACCGGGGAGCTGTTTTTT | NA | TRBJ2-2 | TRBV12-3/TRBV12-4 | once
CASSLLTGNNEKLFF | TGTGCCAGCAGCCTCCTGACAGGGAACAATGAAAAACTGTTTTTT | TRBD1 | TRBJ1-4 | TRBV28 | NA
CASSQSSRAGGEQFF | TGTGCCAGCAGCCAAAGTAGTAGGGCGGGGGGGGAGCAGTTCTTC | TRBD2 | TRBJ2-1 | TRBV3-1/TRBV3-2 | NA
CASSPTRGLKLFF | TGTGCCAGCAGCCCTACAAGGGGGCTAAAACTGTTTTTT | TRBD1 | TRBJ1-4 | TRBV14 | NA
CASSMFGEGSPLHF | TGTGCCAGTAGTATGTTCGGGGAAGGATCACCCCTCCACTTT | NA | TRBJ1-6 | TRBV19 | NA
CASSSGQFSNQPQHF | TGTGCCAGCAGCTCGGGACAGTTCAGCAATCAGCCCCAGCATTTT | TRBD1 | TRBJ1-5 | TRBV7-2 | NA
CASSYLSEQYF | TGTGCCAGCAGTTATTTATCCGAGCAGTACTTC | NA | TRBJ2-7 | TRBV6-6 | NA
CASSFGQGDYGYTF | TGCGCCAGCAGCTTTGGACAGGGCGACTATGGCTACACCTTC | TRBD1 | TRBJ1-2 | TRBV5-1 | NA
CAWSPPGQGAYGYTF | TGTGCCTGGAGTCCTCCCGGACAGGGAGCCTATGGCTACACCTTC | TRBD1 | TRBJ1-2 | TRBV30 | NA
CASSHRSGTEQYF | TGCGCCAGCAGCCACCGTAGCGGGACCGAGCAGTACTTC | TRBD2 | TRBJ2-7 | TRBV4-3 | once
CASSLASGGPTDTQYF | TGTGCCAGCAGCTTAGCTAGCGGGGGACCCACAGATACGCAGTATTTT | TRBD2 | TRBJ2-3 | TRBV7-9 | NA
CASSPGQGTYEQYF | TGTGCCAGCAGCCCCGGGCAGGGAACCTACGAGCAGTACTTC | NA | TRBJ2-7 | TRBV3-1/TRBV3-2 | NA
CASSEDPRYNEQFF | TGTGCCAGCAGTGAAGACCCTAGGTACAATGAGCAGTTCTTC | NA | TRBJ2-1 | TRBV2 | NA
CASSLVAVNTEAFF | TGTGCCAGCAGCTTGGTCGCGGTGAACACTGAAGCTTTCTTT | NA | TRBJ1-1 | TRBV5-5 | NA
CASSSSGRDGGYTF | TGTGCCAGCAGTTCATCCGGGAGGGACGGAGGCTACACCTTC | NA | TRBJ1-2 | TRBV28 | NA
CASSLEGHRDGGYTF | TGTGCCAGCAGTCTAGAGGGACACAGGGATGGTGGCTACACCTTC | NA | TRBJ1-2 | TRBV27 | NA
CAISEVTGGQEKLFF | TGTGCCATCAGCGAAGTGACAGGGGGCCAGGAAAAACTGTTTTTT | TRBD1 | TRBJ1-4 | TRBV10-3 | NA
CAWSVGGATYEQYF | TGTGCCTGGAGCGTCGGGGGAGCAACCTACGAGCAGTACTTC | NA | TRBJ2-7 | TRBV30 | NA
CASSEAWGRSQPQHF | TGTGCCAGCAGTGAAGCCTGGGGGCGAAGTCAGCCCCAGCATTTT | NA | TRBJ1-5 | TRBV6-1 | NA
CASAAGLNEAQHF | TGTGCCAGCGCGGCAGGGTTAAATGAGGCCCAGCATTTT | NA | TRBJ1-5 | TRBV6-6 | NA
CAWAGTGVSEQYF | TGTGCCTGGGCCGGGACAGGGGTTTCCGAGCAGTACTTC | TRBD1 | TRBJ2-7 | TRBV30 | NA
CASRDKTGGLLGEQFF | TGCGCCAGCAGGGATAAAACGGGGGGCCTCCTCGGGGAGCAGTTCTTC | NA | TRBJ2-1 | TRBV5-1 | NA
CASSLVGLGTEAFF | TGTGCCAGCAGCTTAGTGGGGCTCGGTACTGAAGCTTTCTTT | NA | TRBJ1-1 | TRBV7-2 | NA
CSARAGGGQFF | TGCAGCGCGCGGGCCGGGGGGGGGCAGTTCTTC | TRBD2 | TRBJ2-1 | TRBV29-1 | NA
CASSVTSLTGELFF | TGTGCCAGCAGCGTCACTAGCCTCACCGGGGAGCTGTTTTTT | NA | TRBJ2-2 | TRBV9 | few
CASSFSGRNQPQHF | TGTGCCAGCAGTTTCTCAGGACGAAATCAGCCCCAGCATTTT | NA | TRBJ1-5 | TRBV27 | NA
CASRPGQNTEAFF | TGTGCCAGCAGACCTGGACAGAACACTGAAGCTTTCTTT | NA | TRBJ1-1 | TRBV3-1/TRBV3-2 | NA
CASSSPPVEEQYF | TGCGCCAGCAGTTCCCCCCCGGTGGAGGAGCAGTACTTC | NA | TRBJ2-7 | TRBV10-2 | NA
CASSMTGNTEAFF | TGTGCCAGCAGTATGACAGGGAACACTGAAGCTTTCTTT | NA | TRBJ1-1 | TRBV5-4 | NA
CASSSTGKPQHF | TGTGCCAGCTCCTCAACAGGGAAGCCCCAGCATTTT | NA | TRBJ1-5 | TRBV18 | NA
CAWSVLRGDYGYTF | TGTGCCTGGAGTGTACTCAGAGGGGACTATGGCTACACCTTC | NA | TRBJ1-2 | TRBV30 | NA
CASSPGPSPDTQYF | TGTGCCAGCAGCCCGGGGCCTTCCCCAGATACGCAGTATTTT | NA | TRBJ2-3 | TRBV7-2 | NA
CASSEARAEVYGYTF | TGTGCCAGCAGTGAAGCTAGGGCGGAGGTCTATGGCTACACCTTC | NA | TRBJ1-2 | TRBV2 | NA
CASSVATSGRGTDTQYF | TGCGCCAGCAGTGTGGCGACTAGCGGGAGGGGGACAGATACGCAGTATTTT | TRBD2 | TRBJ2-3 | TRBV10-2 | NA
CASSQERVSGANVLTF | TGTGCCAGCAGCCAAGAAAGGGTCTCAGGGGCCAACGTCCTGACTTTC | NA | TRBJ2-6 | TRBV3-1/TRBV3-2 | NA
CASSDSDRAEQYF | TGTGCCAGCAGTGACTCTGACAGGGCCGAGCAGTACTTC | TRBD1 | TRBJ2-7 | TRBV6-5 | once
CSASQGERPQHF | TGCAGTGCTAGTCAGGGGGAGAGGCCCCAGCATTTT | TRBD1 | TRBJ1-5 | TRBV20-1 | NA
CASRQGGLADPEQFF | TGTGCCAGCAGACAAGGGGGACTAGCGGACCCTGAGCAGTTCTTC | TRBD2 | TRBJ2-1 | TRBV6-6 | NA
CASSYRTEPMNTEAFF | TGTGCCAGCAGTTACCGGACAGAACCCATGAACACTGAAGCTTTCTTT | NA | TRBJ1-1 | TRBV3-1/TRBV3-2 | NA
CASSPRTGQNNYGYTF | TGCGCCAGCAGCCCCCGGACAGGCCAGAATAACTATGGCTACACCTTC | TRBD1 | TRBJ1-2 | TRBV5-1 | NA
CSVELPTEHEKLFF | TGCAGCGTTGAACTCCCGACAGAGCATGAAAAACTGTTTTTT | NA | TRBJ1-4 | TRBV29-1 | NA
CASTGRHTMNTEAFF | TGTGCCAGCACAGGCAGGCATACGATGAACACTGAAGCTTTCTTT | NA | TRBJ1-1 | TRBV6-5 | NA
CASRQGNEQYF | TGTGCCAGCAGACAGGGCAACGAGCAGTACTTC | NA | TRBJ2-7 | TRBV12-3/TRBV12-4 | NA
CASSVGDSSYNEQFF | TGTGCCAGCAGCGTAGGGGATAGCTCCTACAATGAGCAGTTCTTC | NA | TRBJ2-1 | TRBV9 | NA
CASSRRTDNQPQHF | TGTGCCAGTAGTAGACGGACAGACAATCAGCCCCAGCATTTT | NA | TRBJ1-5 | TRBV19 | few
CASRTQGGKAFF | TGTGCCAGCAGAACCCAGGGGGGTAAAGCTTTCTTT | TRBD1 | TRBJ1-1 | TRBV27 | NA
CASSRPTGNTEAFF | TGCGCCAGCAGTCGCCCCACAGGGAACACTGAAGCTTTCTTT | NA | TRBJ1-1 | TRBV23-1 | NA
CSASPSGSSYEQYF | TGCAGTGCTAGTCCTAGCGGGAGCTCCTACGAGCAGTACTTC | TRBD2 | TRBJ2-7 | TRBV20-1 | NA
CASSQARGDSNEQFF | TGTGCCAGCAGCCAAGCGAGGGGGGACAGCAATGAGCAGTTCTTC | NA | TRBJ2-1 | TRBV4-2 | few
CASSTQSGTGKFF | TGTGCCAGCAGCACACAATCCGGGACAGGGAAGTTCTTC | TRBD1 | TRBJ2-1 | TRBV7-3 | NA
CASRYREEQYF | TGTGCCAGCAGGTACCGGGAGGAGCAGTACTTC | NA | TRBJ2-7 | TRBV12-3/TRBV12-4 | once
CASSQEWRLNTEAFF | TGCGCCAGCAGCCAAGAATGGAGGCTGAACACTGAAGCTTTCTTT | NA | TRBJ1-1 | TRBV4-1 | NA
CTSSSITTSGRAREQFF | TGCACCAGCAGCTCCATAACCACTAGCGGGAGGGCTCGGGAGCAGTTCTTC | NA | TRBJ2-1 | TRBV1 | NA
CASSFGGGNTIYF | TGTGCCAGCAGCTTTGGCGGGGGAAACACCATATATTTT | NA | TRBJ1-3 | TRBV5-6 | NA
CAIRGTDNEQFF | TGTGCCATCAGGGGGACAGACAATGAGCAGTTCTTC | TRBD1 | TRBJ2-1 | TRBV10-3 | NA